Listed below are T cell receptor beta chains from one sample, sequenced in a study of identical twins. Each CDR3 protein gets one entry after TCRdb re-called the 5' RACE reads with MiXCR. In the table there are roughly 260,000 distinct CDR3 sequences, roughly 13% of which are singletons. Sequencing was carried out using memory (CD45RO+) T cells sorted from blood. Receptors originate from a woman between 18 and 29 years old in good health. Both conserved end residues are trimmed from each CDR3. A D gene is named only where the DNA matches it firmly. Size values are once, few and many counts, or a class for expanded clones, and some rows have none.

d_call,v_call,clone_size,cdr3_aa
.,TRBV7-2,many,ASSLTLYEQY
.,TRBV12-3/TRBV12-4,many,ASTLVGSNQPQH
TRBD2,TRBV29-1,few,SVEGQRGDEQF
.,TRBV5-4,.,ASSWGRAGDEQY
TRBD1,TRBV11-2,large,ASSLGTGTVNEQF
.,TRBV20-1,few,SASRRGLLLNEQF
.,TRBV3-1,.,ASSHRRVYGYT
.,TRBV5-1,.,ASSFYGASTDTQY
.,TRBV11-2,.,ASSGRRDSYTDTQY
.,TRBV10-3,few,AISESTPLDTQY
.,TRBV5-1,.,ASSLVADYEQY
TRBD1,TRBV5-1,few,ASSSGTGTETQY
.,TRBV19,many,ASSSGASSYNEQF
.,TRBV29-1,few,SADMLGNTEAF
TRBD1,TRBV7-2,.,ASSLADRVTGELF
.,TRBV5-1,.,ASRLPGLPSHNEQF
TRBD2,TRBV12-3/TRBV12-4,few,ASSFHPSGSRNEQF
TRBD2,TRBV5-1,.,ASSSGTSGNNEQF
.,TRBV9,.,ASSVIGREQF
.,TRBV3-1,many,ASSQSRGPGREQF
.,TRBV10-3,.,AISAAGTVNEQF
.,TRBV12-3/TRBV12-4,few,ASSLTRVHEQF
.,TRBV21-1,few,ASSKTPMNTEAF
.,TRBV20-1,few,SASTDNYGYT
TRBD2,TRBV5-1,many,ASSLLAGETYNEQF
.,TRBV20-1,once,SARASSLNTGELF
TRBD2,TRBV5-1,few,ASSLGRGGVTDTQY
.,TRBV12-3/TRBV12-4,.,ASRQGHSYEQY
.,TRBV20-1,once,SARGSGLGEQF
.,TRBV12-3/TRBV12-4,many,ASSLVPNYGYT
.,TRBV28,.,ASVKGGGNQPQH
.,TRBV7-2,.,ASSITLRLVETQY
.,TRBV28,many,ASSLRASYEQY
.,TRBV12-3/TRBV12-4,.,ASNLGDNQPQH
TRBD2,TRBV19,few,ASSRRSGSESDTQY
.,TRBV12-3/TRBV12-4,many,ASKKGLLNTEAF
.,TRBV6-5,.,ASSYSSYPSPNEQF
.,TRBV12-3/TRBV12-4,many,ASRNPGRVNTGELF
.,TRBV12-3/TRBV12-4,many,ASSLRDRGSQRHTQY
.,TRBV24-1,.,ATSDPSARYNEQF
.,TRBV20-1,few,SAERGPYTGELF
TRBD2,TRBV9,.,ASSPRLAGVHEQF
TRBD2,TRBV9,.,ASSVGGLAGPFQETQY
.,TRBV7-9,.,ASISGLVMGELF
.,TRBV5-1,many,ASSLVGPQETQY
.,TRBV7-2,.,ASSLNPRETQY
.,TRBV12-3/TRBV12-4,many,ASSPGVPEAF
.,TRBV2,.,ASRRENNYGYT